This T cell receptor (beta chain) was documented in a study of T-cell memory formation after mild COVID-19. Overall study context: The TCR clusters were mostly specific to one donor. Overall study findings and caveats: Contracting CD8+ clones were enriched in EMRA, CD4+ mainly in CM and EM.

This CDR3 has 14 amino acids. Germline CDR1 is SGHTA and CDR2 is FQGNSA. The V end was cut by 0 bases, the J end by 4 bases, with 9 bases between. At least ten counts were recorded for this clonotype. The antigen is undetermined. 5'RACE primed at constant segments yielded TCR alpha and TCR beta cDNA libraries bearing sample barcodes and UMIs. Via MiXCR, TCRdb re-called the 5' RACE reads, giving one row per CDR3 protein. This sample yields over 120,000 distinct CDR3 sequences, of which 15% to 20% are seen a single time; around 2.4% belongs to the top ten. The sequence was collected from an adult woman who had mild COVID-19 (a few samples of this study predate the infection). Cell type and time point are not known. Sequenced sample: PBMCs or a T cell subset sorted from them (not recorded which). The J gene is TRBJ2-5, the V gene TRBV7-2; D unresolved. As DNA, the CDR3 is TGTGCCAGCAGCTTAGCCGGGTTGGGAGAGACCCAGTACTTC. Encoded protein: CASSLAGLGETQYF.